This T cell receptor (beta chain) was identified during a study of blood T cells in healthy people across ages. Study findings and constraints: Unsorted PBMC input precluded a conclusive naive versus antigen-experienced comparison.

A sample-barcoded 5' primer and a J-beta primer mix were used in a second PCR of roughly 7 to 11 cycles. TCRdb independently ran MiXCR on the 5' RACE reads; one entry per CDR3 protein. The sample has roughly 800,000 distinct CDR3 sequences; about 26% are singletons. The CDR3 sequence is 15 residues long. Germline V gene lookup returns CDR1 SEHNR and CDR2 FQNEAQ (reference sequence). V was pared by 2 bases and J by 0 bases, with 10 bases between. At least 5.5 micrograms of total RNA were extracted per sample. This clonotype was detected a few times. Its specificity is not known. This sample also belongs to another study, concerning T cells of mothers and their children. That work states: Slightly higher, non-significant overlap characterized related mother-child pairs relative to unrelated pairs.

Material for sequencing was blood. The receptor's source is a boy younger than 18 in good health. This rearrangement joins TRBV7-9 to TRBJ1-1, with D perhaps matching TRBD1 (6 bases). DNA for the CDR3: TGTGCCAGCAGCTTACGTAAGGGGGTGAACACTGAAGCTTTCTTT. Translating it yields CASSLRKGVNTEAFF. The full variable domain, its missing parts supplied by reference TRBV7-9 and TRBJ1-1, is DTGVSQNPRHKITKRGQNVTFRCDPISEHNRLYWYRQTLGQGPEFLTYFQNEAQLEKSRLLSDRFSAERPKGSFSTLEIQRTEQGDSAMYLCASSLRKGVNTEAFFGQGTRLTVV.